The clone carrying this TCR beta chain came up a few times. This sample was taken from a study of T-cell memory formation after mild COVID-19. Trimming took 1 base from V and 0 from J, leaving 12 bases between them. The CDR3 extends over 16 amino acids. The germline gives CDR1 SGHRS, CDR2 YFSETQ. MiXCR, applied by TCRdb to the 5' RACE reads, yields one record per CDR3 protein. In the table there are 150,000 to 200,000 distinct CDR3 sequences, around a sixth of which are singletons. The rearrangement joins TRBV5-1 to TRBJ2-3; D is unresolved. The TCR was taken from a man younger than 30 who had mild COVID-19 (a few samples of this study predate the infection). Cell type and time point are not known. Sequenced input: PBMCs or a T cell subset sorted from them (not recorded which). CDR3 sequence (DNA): TGCGCCAGCAGCTTGATCGGACGCGGTAGCACAGATACGCAGTATTTT. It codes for CASSLIGRGSTDTQYF.